These 21 T cell receptor beta chains originate from one sample sequenced in a study of blood T cell repertoires in COVID-19. Method: immunoSEQ multiplex PCR; TCRdb's copy keeps in-frame clones and lacks some. Among approximately 210,000 clones, more than 75% were seen once, and the ten largest hold 1.9%. Source material: peripheral blood. The origin of the receptors is a man in his forties or fifties with active or convalescent COVID-19.

J is TRBJ2-7 and V is TRBV18; 7 bases match TRBD1. The CDR3 spans 13 residues. The V gene's germline CDR1 is KGHSH and CDR2 LQKENI. The V segment lost 8 bases and the J segment 5 bases; nucleotides outside the gene matches: 9. The CDR3 reads CASAVTGVHEQYF. The DNA of the CDR3 is TGTGCCAGCGCAGTTACAGGGGTCCACGAGCAGTACTTC.

The chain joins TRBV10-3 to TRBJ2-3, with a tentative D call TRBD1 (6 bases). From germline, CDR1 is ENHRY and CDR2 SYGVKD. CDR3 size: 16 residues. V was pared by 0 bases and J by 5 bases, with 15 bases between. The CDR3 DNA is TGTGCCATCAGTGAGTCGACCACAGGGTATAGAGATACGCAGTATTTT. Translated, it gives CAISESTTGYRDTQYF.

This chain joins TRBV20-1 and TRBJ1-2; D is undetermined. Germline V lookup: CDR1 DFQATT, CDR2 SNEGSKA (reference sequence). The CDR3 runs to 11 residues. Between the trimmed V and J ends, which lost 2 bases and 8 bases, there was a span of 9 bases. Written as DNA, the CDR3 is TGCAGTGCTAGATGGGCCTCGGGCTACACCTTC. Its protein is CSARWASGYTF.

The V and J genes are TRBV6-6 and TRBJ1-1; D not certain. Trimming left V 5 bases short and J 8 bases short, with 18 bases between. The length of the CDR3 is 14 residues. Germline CDR1 reads MNHNY; CDR2 reads SVGAGI (reference sequence). For the CDR3, the DNA is TGTGCCAGCAGTCCCCAGTTAATGGCAGAAGAAGCTTTCTTT. Translating gives CASSPQLMAEEAFF.

This clone was seen only once. The V gene is TRBV3-1 (or the pseudogene TRBV3-2), the J gene TRBJ2-1; no firm D call. Germline CDR1 reads LGHDT; CDR2 reads YNNKEL (reference sequence). With 1 base removed from V and 2 bases from J, the gap between germline ends came to 12 bases. This CDR3 comprises 16 residues. The CDR3 is CASSQAWAATYNEQFF. The DNA of the CDR3 is TGTGCCAGCAGCCAAGCGTGGGCTGCAACCTACAATGAGCAGTTCTTC.

The rearrangement joins TRBV7-2 to TRBJ1-3, with 12 bases matching TRBD1. The CDR3 length is 18 residues. J lost 3 bases, V lost 5 bases, and 11 bases had no gene match. The germline V gene has CDR1 SGHTA and CDR2 FQGNSA. CDR3: CASSLLGGQGARGNTIYF. CDR3 bases: TGTGCCAGCAGCCTCCTTGGGGGACAGGGGGCTCGTGGAAACACCATATATTTT. The full variable domain, completed using reference TRBV7-2 and TRBJ1-3, is GAGVSQSPSNKVTEKGKDVELRCDPISGHTALYWYRQSLGQGLEFLIYFQGNSAPDKSGLPSDRFSAERTGGSVSTLTIQRTQQEDSAVYLCASSLLGGQGARGNTIYFGEGSWLTVV.

The chain joins TRBV18 to TRBJ1-2; D uncertain. Germline-derived CDR1 and CDR2 are KGHSH and LQKENI. V lost 0 bases to trimming and J lost 2 bases, with 7 bases between them. This CDR3 is 14 amino acids long. The CDR3 loop is CASSPPGENYGYTF. CDR3 in DNA: TGTGCCAGCTCACCACCTGGGGAGAACTATGGCTACACCTTC.

CDR3 in DNA: TGTGCCAGCAGCTTGGGGTCGACGGGTGGCTACACCTTC. Translating it yields CASSLGSTGGYTF. V gene TRBV5-4 combines with J gene TRBJ1-2; no definite D call. The CDR3 has 13 residues. V was shortened by 0 bases and J by 7 bases, with 10 bases between the two germline ends. The germline V gene encodes CDR1 SGHNT and CDR2 YYREEE (reference sequence).

In its sample, this clone was seen a few times. The chain carries TRBV11-2 and TRBJ2-1; possibly TRBD2 for D (6 bases). The CDR3 totals 12 residues. Trimming cost V 5 bases and J 12 bases, with 14 bases left between them. Germline CDR1 SGHAT, CDR2 FQNNGV. CDR3 DNA: TGTGCCAGCAGCCCGGGGACTGCCGGGCAGTTCTTC. Its translation: CASSPGTAGQFF.

This clone has only one observation. The rearrangement links TRBV12-3 or TRBV12-4 to TRBJ1-5; D not certain. The ends were cut back, 6 bases at V and 9 bases at J, with 12 bases in the middle. The CDR3 consists of 12 residues. This chain's CDR3 is CASSHSPMPQHF. The CDR3, as DNA: TGTGCCAGCAGCCACTCACCGATGCCCCAGCATTTT.

The genes are TRBV5-1 and TRBJ1-4; possibly TRBD1 for D (5 bases). From germline, CDR1 is SGHRS and CDR2 YFSETQ. V was pared by 2 bases and J by 6 bases, with 8 bases between. CDR3 size: 13 residues. DNA for the CDR3: TGCGCCAGCAGCTTCTTACAGGATGAAAAACTGTTTTTT. Amino acids: CASSFLQDEKLFF.

This chain uses TRBV5-5 with TRBJ2-7; 11 nucleotides line up with TRBD2. CDR3 length equals 17 residues. With V trimmed by 0 bases and J by 4 bases, 9 bases remained unmatched. Germline lookup yields CDR1 SGHKS and CDR2 YYEKEE (reference sequence). The DNA for the CDR3 is TGTGCCAGCAGCTTGGTTCCTAGCGGGGGGCACGCGTACGAGCAGTACTTC. It specifies CASSLVPSGGHAYEQYF.

The CDR3 DNA sequence: TGTGCCAGCAGCTTAGAGGCTAGCGGGGGCCGATACTCCTACGAGCAGTACTTC. It codes for CASSLEASGGRYSYEQYF. This rearrangement joins TRBV11-2 to TRBJ2-7; 10 nucleotides align to TRBD2. Germline V gene lookup returns CDR1 SGHAT and CDR2 FQNNGV. V lost 0 bases to trimming and J lost 0 bases; unmatched junction nucleotides: 8. The CDR3 consists of 18 residues.

The chain has TRBV11-2 and TRBJ1-1; 7 bases agree with TRBD1. V trimming: 5 bases; J trimming: 1 base; junction bases outside the gene matches: 7. CDR1 and CDR2 from the germline V gene are SGHAT and FQNNGV. The CDR3 covers 15 residues. The CDR3 DNA is TGTGCCAGCAGCCCCCCGGCAGGGGGGAACACTGAAGCTTTCTTT. Residues: CASSPPAGGNTEAFF.

The chain employs TRBV19 and TRBJ2-3; weak D call: TRBD2 (6 bases). This CDR3 is built from 18 residues. Germline CDR1 and CDR2: LNHDA and SQIVND (reference sequence). Trimming took off 7 bases at V and 6 bases at J, with 29 bases between the two ends. The CDR3 sequence: CASTTIGVGRESRDTQYF. The CDR3 nucleotides read TGTGCCAGTACCACAATTGGGGTCGGGCGGGAATCTCGGGATACGCAGTATTTT.

The chain links TRBV7-2 to TRBJ1-2, with D possibly matching TRBD1 (5 bases). The CDR3 is 14 residues long. CDR1 and CDR2 from the germline V gene are SGHTA and FQGNSA. V shed 5 bases and J shed 2 bases, with 12 bases lying between them. CDR3 bases: TGTGCCAGCAGCCGTGGGGCTGGGAACTATGGCTACACCTTC. This sequence encodes CASSRGAGNYGYTF.

This clone has just one count. The genes are TRBV28 and TRBJ1-1, with TRBD1 identical over 7 bases. This CDR3 contains 15 residues. The V and J ends lost 2 bases and 0 bases, in that order; junction bases with no gene match: 3. Germline assignment: CDR1 MDHEN and CDR2 SYDVKM. The CDR3 reads CASSLEGTVNTEAFF. The CDR3 DNA follows: TGTGCCAGCAGTTTAGAAGGGACAGTGAACACTGAAGCTTTCTTT.

CDR3 in DNA: TGTGCCAGCAGCTTGAGACTCTACATAAATTCCTACGAGCAGTACTTC. Its translation is CASSLRLYINSYEQYF. The genes are TRBV5-6 and TRBJ2-7; D not resolved. The CDR3 is 16 amino acids. Germline V gene data show CDR1 as SGHDT and CDR2 as YYEEEE. V was shortened by 1 base and J by 1 base, with 15 bases between the two germline ends.

As regards this clone: Other nucleotide sequences from this sample produce the same CDR3. The chain employs TRBV2 and TRBJ1-6, with TRBD1 matching 9 bases. The CDR3 loop spans 15 amino acids. The germline V gene encodes CDR1 SNHLY and CDR2 FYNNEI. V gave up 5 bases and J gave up 7 bases; unmatched junction bases: 6. The CDR3 DNA reads as TGTGCCAGCAGTCCCGGGACAGGGCGGAATTCACCCCTCCACTTT. It specifies CASSPGTGRNSPLHF.

V gene TRBV5-1 combines with J gene TRBJ2-1, with D perhaps TRBD1 (5 bases). The germline gives CDR1 SGHRS, CDR2 YFSETQ. The CDR3 length is 13 residues. The ends were cut back, 3 bases at V and 4 bases at J, with 8 bases in the middle. This CDR3 is CASSSDIYNEQFF. For the CDR3, the DNA is TGCGCCAGCAGCTCGGACATTTACAATGAGCAGTTCTTC.

The gene calls are TRBV25-1 and TRBJ2-2; D is undetermined. CDR1 is MGHDK, CDR2 SYGVNS, per germline. The V gene lost 2 bases and the J gene lost 0 bases, with 4 bases spanning the gap. This CDR3 has 14 amino acids. In nucleotides, the CDR3 is TGTGCCAGCAGTGAAGTAGCGAACACCGGGGAGCTGTTTTTT. Amino acid sequence: CASSEVANTGELFF.